Listed below are T cell receptor beta chains from one sample, sequenced in a study of T cells in Graves' hyperthyroidism and ophthalmopathy. TCRdb analysed the multiplex PCR reads with MiXCR anew, one entry per CDR3 protein. The data contain about 410,000 distinct CDR3 sequences, 14% to 15% of them singletons. Sequencing was performed on blood. The source of these receptors is a man aged 18 to 29 with Graves' ophthalmopathy. Both conserved end residues are part of each CDR3. Fields, in order: J gene, V gene, CDR3 protein.

>TRBJ1-2|TRBV20-1
CSAWPGAYGYTF
>TRBJ1-5|TRBV29-1
CSVGGLSQPQHF
>TRBJ2-4|TRBV12-3/TRBV12-4
CASSLASGDRQNIQYF
>TRBJ2-3|TRBV11-1
CASSLPGTSGSAIDTQYF
>TRBJ2-3|TRBV19
CASSIRQDTDTQYF
>TRBJ1-1|TRBV5-1
CASYTGQGSGTEAFF
>TRBJ2-5|TRBV20-1
CSGGVQETQYF
>TRBJ2-2|TRBV24-1
CATSDPTGELFF
>TRBJ1-5|TRBV27
CASRQGWSNQPQHF
>TRBJ2-2|TRBV5-1
CASSPGYGNTGELFF
>TRBJ1-5|TRBV6-1
CASSVWGSNQPQHF
>TRBJ2-7|TRBV5-1
CASSWMPGQGARGFEQYF
>TRBJ1-1|TRBV20-1
CSARGDRANTEAFF
>TRBJ2-5|TRBV19
CASNMLAQQETQYF
>TRBJ2-5|TRBV3-1
CASSPQGGSPPETQYF
>TRBJ2-4|TRBV4-1
CASSHRAPGYKNIQYF
>TRBJ2-7|TRBV4-1
CASSQPGQGSYEQYF
>TRBJ1-1|TRBV25-1
CASSKASTEAFF
>TRBJ1-1|TRBV19
CASSGGFTEAFF
>TRBJ1-5|TRBV27
CASSLSPLRLDSNQPQHF
>TRBJ1-5|TRBV19
CASSTLSPRQPQHF
>TRBJ2-7|TRBV5-1
CASSMGPYSYEQYF
>TRBJ2-7|TRBV12-3/TRBV12-4
CASSASKDYYEQYF
>TRBJ2-2|TRBV19
CASSILAGALGELFF
>TRBJ2-3|TRBV12-3/TRBV12-4
CASSFSASGSPPDTQYF
>TRBJ2-3|TRBV11-2
CASSQGEDTQYF
>TRBJ1-4|TRBV19
CASSSLSGVGTNEKLFF
>TRBJ1-2|TRBV6-1
CASSEGTGGYGYTF
>TRBJ1-5|TRBV20-1
CSARRENLYSNQPQHF
>TRBJ2-7|TRBV5-1
CASSPQGQGDYEQYF
>TRBJ2-1|TRBV7-9
CASSTGGGYNEQFF
>TRBJ2-7|TRBV7-9
CASSYPGRVDEQYF